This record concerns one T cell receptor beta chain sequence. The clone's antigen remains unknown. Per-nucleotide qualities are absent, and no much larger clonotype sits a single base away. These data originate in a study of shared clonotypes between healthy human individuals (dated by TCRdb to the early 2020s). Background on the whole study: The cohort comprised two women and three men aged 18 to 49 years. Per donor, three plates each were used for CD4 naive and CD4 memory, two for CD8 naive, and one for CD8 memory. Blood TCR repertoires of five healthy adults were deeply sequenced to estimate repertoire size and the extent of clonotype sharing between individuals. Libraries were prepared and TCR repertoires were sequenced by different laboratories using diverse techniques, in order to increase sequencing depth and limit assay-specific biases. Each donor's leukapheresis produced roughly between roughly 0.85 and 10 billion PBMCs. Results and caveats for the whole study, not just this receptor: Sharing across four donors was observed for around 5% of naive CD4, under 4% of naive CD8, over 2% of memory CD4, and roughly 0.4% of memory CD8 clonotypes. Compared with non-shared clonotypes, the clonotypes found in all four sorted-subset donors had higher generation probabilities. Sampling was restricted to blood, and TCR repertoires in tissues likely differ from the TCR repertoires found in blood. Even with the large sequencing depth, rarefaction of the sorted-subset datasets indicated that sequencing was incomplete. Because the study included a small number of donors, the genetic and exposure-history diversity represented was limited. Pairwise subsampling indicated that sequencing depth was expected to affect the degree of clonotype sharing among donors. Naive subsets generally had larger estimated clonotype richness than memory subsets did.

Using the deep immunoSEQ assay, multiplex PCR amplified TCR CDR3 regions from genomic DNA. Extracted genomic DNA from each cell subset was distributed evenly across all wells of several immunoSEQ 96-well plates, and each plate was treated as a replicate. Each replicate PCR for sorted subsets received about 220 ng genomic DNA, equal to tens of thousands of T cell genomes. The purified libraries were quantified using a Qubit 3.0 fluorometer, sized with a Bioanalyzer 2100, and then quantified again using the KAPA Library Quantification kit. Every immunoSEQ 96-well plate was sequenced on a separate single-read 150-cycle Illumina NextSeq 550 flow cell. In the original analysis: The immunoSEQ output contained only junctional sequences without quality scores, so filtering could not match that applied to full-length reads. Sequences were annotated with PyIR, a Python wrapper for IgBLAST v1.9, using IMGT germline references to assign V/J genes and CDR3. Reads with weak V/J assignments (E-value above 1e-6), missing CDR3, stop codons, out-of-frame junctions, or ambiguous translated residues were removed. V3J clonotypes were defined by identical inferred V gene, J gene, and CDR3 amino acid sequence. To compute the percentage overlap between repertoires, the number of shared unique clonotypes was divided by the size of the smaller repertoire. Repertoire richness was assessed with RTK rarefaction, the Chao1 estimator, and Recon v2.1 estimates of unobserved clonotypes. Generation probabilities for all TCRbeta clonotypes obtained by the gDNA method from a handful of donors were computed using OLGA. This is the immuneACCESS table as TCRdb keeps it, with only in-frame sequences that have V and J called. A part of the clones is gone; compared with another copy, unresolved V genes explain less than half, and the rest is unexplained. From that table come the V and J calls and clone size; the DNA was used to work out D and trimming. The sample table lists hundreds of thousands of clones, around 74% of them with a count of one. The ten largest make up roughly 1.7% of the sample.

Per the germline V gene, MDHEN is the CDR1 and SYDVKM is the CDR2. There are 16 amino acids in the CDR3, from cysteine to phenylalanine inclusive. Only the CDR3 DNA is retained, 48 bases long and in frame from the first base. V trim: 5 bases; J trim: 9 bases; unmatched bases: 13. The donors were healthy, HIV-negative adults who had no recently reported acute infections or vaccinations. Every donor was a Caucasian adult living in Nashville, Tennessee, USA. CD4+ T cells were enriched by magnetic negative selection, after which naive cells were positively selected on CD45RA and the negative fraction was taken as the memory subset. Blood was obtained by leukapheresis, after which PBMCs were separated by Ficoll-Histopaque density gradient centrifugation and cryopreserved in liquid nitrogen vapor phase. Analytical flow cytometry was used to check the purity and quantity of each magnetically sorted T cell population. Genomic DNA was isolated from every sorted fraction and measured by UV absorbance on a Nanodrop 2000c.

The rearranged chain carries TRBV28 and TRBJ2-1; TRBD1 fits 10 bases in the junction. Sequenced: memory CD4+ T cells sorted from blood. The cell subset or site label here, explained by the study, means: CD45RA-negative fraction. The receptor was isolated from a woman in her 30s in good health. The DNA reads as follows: TGTGCCAGCAGTGTACCCGGGACAGGGGCAGGGAGTGAGCAGTTCTTC. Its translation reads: CASSVPGTGAGSEQFF.